This TCR beta chain was sequenced in a study of cytomegalovirus exposure and HLA in healthy donors (dated by TCRdb to 2016 to 2017). General notes on the study: An earlier analysis of fewer than 750 of the donors reported about 260 Gb of sequence data and some 110 million unique TCR beta sequences obtained from about 170 million T cells. The later analysis used no new phenotypic data to find candidate immune exposures, relying instead on TCR beta sequences and their occurrence across donors. Of the approximately 400 genotyped donors, 65% to 90% fell in the genetic ancestry cluster associated with self-reported Caucasian donors. A later genetic analysis used genome-wide SNP genotypes for 398 of the 666 donors, treating that subset as a discovery cohort. Among some 400 genotyped donors of the cohort, an average of roughly 230,000 unique TCR beta nucleotide sequences was sequenced per donor, of which roughly 17% were non-productive. An earlier analysis of 500 to 650 of the donors applied high-throughput TCR beta sequencing to assess whether each TCR beta V gene segment acted as functional or pseudogenic. Typing coverage varied by locus: about 620-630 donors for A, B, C, DRB1 and DQB1; approximately 500 for DQA1; more than 600 for DPA1; fewer than 480 for DPB1. Every discovery cohort repertoire had been produced on one sequencing platform. In a later analysis, previously published TCR beta repertoires from 670 or so donors were re-analyzed and high-resolution HLA genotyping was added so that TCR occurrence patterns could be studied. The study combined high-throughput TCR immunosequencing, statistical association of individual TCRs with disease status, and machine learning to predict cytomegalovirus infection status. An early release covering around 630 HLA-typed donors comprised about 290 gigabases of sequencing data and approximately 80 million unique TCR sequences. Because of strong linkage in the cohort, 4 to 6 DR-DQ haplotypes were treated as single units for association and clustering. Donor age, sex, ethnicity and CMV serostatus were collected together with the repertoire data. The aim of the study was to test whether cataloging public T cell receptors could identify signatures of past pathogen exposure. The study used immunosequencing to profile the T cell repertoires of approximately 690 subjects and linked those repertoires to cytomegalovirus serostatus. HLA typing included class I and class II loci at four-digit resolution. A separate validation cohort of roughly 110 different subjects was used in addition to the roughly 620-subject first cohort.

Library construction relied on the immunoSEQ multiplex PCR assay. For the multiplex PCR, a mixture combining 60 forward primers for TCR Vbeta segments and 13 reverse primers for TCR Jbeta segments was used. Amplification of the CDR3 region of rearranged TCR beta genes was performed with a multiplex PCR assay on genomic DNA. The Illumina HiSeq System was used to sequence the amplified TCR beta libraries as 87-base-pair reads. The paper's data handling went like this. Across the 670 or so repertoires, a later analysis counted 80 million or so unique TCR beta chains, approximately 12 million of which were shared by at least two donors. Raw reads were error-corrected and collapsed into unique sequences with a nearest-neighbor algorithm that merged closely related sequences to remove PCR and sequencing errors. CDR3 sequences were aligned to IMGT reference sequences to assign V, D and J gene segments. For a sequence to be retained, at least a six-nucleotide match to both a V gene segment and a J gene segment was required. A rearrangement was called productive if the CDR3 had no stop codons and remained in frame with V and J, and every other rearrangement was called non-productive. Following IMGT convention, CDR3 was defined as the stretch from the second conserved V-encoded cysteine up to the conserved J-encoded phenylalanine. The earlier analysis of 500 to 600 of the donors excluded sequences that lacked an unambiguous match to a single V gene segment. An earlier analysis of around 600 of the donors classified V segments as functional when productive rearrangements were above 56.7% and as segregating when the standard deviation between donors was above 5%. To diagnose cytomegalovirus status from the catalog of TCR beta chain sequences, a statistical classification framework was built. V and J gene assignment, in a later analysis, came from comparing TCR nucleotide sequences with IMGT/GENE-DB human TR gene sequences. The TCRdist pipeline was used in a later analysis to assign CDR3 sequences and most-parsimonious VDJ recombination scenarios. A later analysis defined each TCR beta chain by its CDR3 amino acid sequence plus V-gene family, and excluded reads lacking a unique V-gene family. As a way to deal with suspected cross-contamination and a sequencing artifact, a later analysis dropped hundreds of nucleotide sequences that were highly shared and had low generation probability. In a later analysis, a clonal expansion index for each public chain was calculated from normalized within-repertoire ranks of inferred template counts. In a later analysis, generation probabilities were computed with a VDJ recombination model fitted to out-of-frame rearrangements, and the resulting probabilities were checked against IGoR. In a later analysis, TCR-TCR, TCR-HLA and TCR-CMV co-occurrence was scored with hypergeometric tests, and a repertoire-size bias correction was applied to TCR pairs. A later analysis estimated false discovery rates by permuting HLA or CMV assignments 20 times. A later analysis grouped co-occurring TCRs with DBSCAN, adding TCRdist sequence similarity when clustering within HLA-allele-positive subsets. Co-occurrence clustering excluded repertoires with fewer than 30,000 or more than 120,000 public chains, plus five with anomalous nucleotide sharing. This is the immuneACCESS table as TCRdb keeps it, with only in-frame sequences that have V and J called. A part of the clones is gone; compared with another copy, unresolved V genes explain less than half, and the rest is unexplained. The DNA was the basis for D and trimming; V, J and clone size are from that table. In all, the sample holds over 120,000 clones, and around 79% of those were seen once. In total, the top ten clones hold roughly 4.2% of the sample.

CDR1 and CDR2 (LNHDA, SQIVND) derive from the germline V gene (reference sequence). From its cysteine to its phenylalanine, the CDR3 spans 14 amino acids. The read is trimmed to its CDR3 DNA, 42 bases read in frame from base 1. Ends trimmed: V by 7 bases, J by 1 base; bases unmatched to a gene: 6. Study-wide conclusions, independent of this receptor: Broadly in line with IMGT annotations, most TCR beta V segments showed up in productive rearrangements about 90% or about 30% of the time in an earlier analysis of some 590 of the donors. The study gave a list of some 150 TCR beta chains associated with cytomegalovirus. A further reported finding was that TCR beta sequences accurately predicted the HLA-A and HLA-B alleles for most subjects in the first cohort. An association between a missense DCLRE1C variant and V-gene and J-gene trimming of TCR beta chains was found in a later genetic analysis and replicated in an independent cohort. Linkage disequilibrium might explain the correlated functional status among segregating V segments, but an unknown experimental factor could not be ruled out. The sequencing pipeline was judged likely to have produced a cluster of highly shared sequence variants as a technical artifact. According to a later analysis, most CMV-associated TCR beta chains appeared to be HLA-restricted, and the HLA associations seemed to be driven largely by CMV exposure. In both the original and validation cohorts, the classifier was reported to diagnose cytomegalovirus status with high specificity and sensitivity. According to a later analysis, parvovirus B19, influenza, CMV and Epstein-Barr virus appeared linked to several top co-occurrence clusters. In a later analysis, HLA-associated TCR beta chains showed more clonal expansion and lower generation probabilities than non-associated chains that were equally common. The earlier analysis of 587 of the donors excluded 15 to 20 rarely observed V segments, including chromosome 9 orphons, because counts were too low. Roughly uniform sequencing depth across donors was assumed in presence/absence analyses, although this assumption may not hold. Some IMGT-functional V segments, including TRBV6-2 and TRBV6-3, could not be told apart with the 87-base-pair reads, so those segments were excluded. In vitro tests confirmed that a few of the cytomegalovirus-associated TCR beta chains recognize cytomegalovirus antigens. Because HLA typing was unavailable for some donors at each locus, only the typed subset was used in association tests. The authors suggested that the approach could potentially be extended to other disease states and immunological phenotypes. Most TCR sequences were observed very rarely across donors, whereas some public TCRs were present in many individuals. Specific HLA alleles were associated with some 15,000 TCR beta sequences at a false discovery rate of 0.05 in a later analysis. When HLA alleles, especially DR and DQ, strongly co-occurred, TCR associations were difficult to assign to individual alleles. This cohort had only TCR beta chains sequenced, and the lack of alpha or paired-chain data limited which features could be detected. According to a later genetic analysis, donors in an Asian-associated ancestry cluster had fewer N-insertions in productive TCRs than the approximately 610-donor mean. Immune exposure information for the cohort was limited to CMV serostatus. In a later analysis, the rate of TCR association differed among HLA loci, with DRB1 alleles having the most associated TCRs and HLA-C alleles having the fewest.

Comments on this clone: Its binding antigen is unknown. Base qualities were left out, and no much larger clone turns up one base away.

The cohort was made up of under 800 healthy bone marrow donors. Cohort members were all nominally healthy when sampled, although unrecorded immune exposures were likely present. The donor was CMV seronegative and was included in the group of a few hundred seronegative cohort members. Every donor gave a peripheral blood sample, and the peripheral blood mononuclear cells from that sample were used for TCR beta sequencing. Genomic DNA was extracted from the blood cell samples with the Qiagen DNeasy Blood Extraction Kit. The source is a male donor in good health and CMV-seronegative. This chain is built from TRBV19 and TRBJ1-2; TRBD1 fits 7 bases in the junction. The sequencing sample was made of PBMCs. This receptor carries the CDR3 CASTGTVSNYGYTF. The DNA reads TGTGCCAGTACTGGGACAGTGAGTAACTATGGCTACACCTTC.